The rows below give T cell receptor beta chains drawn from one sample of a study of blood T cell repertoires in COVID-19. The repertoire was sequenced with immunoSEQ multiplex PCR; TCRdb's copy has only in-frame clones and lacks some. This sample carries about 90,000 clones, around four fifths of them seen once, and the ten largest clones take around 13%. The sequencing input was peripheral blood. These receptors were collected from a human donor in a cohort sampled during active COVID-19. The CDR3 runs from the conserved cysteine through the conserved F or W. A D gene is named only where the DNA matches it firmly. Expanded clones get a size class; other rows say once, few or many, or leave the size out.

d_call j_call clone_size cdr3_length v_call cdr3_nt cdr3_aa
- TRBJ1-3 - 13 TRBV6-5 TGTGCCAGCAGAGGGACTAGTGGAAACACCATATATTTT CASRGTSGNTIYF
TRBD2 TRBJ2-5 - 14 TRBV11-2 TGTGCCAGCAGCTTAACGGGGGGGCCAGAGACCCAGTACTTC CASSLTGGPETQYF
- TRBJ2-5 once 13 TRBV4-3 TGCGCCAGCAGCCAAGTCAGTCGAGAGACCCAGTACTTC CASSQVSRETQYF
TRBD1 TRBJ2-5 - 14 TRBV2 TGTGCCAGCAACCCGGGACAGGGGTCAGAGACCCAGTACTTC CASNPGQGSETQYF
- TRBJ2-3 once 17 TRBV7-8 TGTGCCAGCAGCTTAGTGTTAGGGAGTTCGGAGACAGATACGCAGTATTTT CASSLVLGSSETDTQYF
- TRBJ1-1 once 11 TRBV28 TGTGCCAGCAGTTTTATGACTGAAGCTTTCTTT CASSFMTEAFF
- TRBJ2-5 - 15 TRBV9 TGTGCCAGCAGCGTAGGGGTCAGGTCACAAGAGACCCAGTACTTC CASSVGVRSQETQYF
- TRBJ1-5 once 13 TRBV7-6 TGTGCCAGCAGCCCCACGGGGAATCAGCCCCAGCATTTT CASSPTGNQPQHF
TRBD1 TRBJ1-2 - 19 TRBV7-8 TGTGCCAGCAGCTTAGGAGCCCCTACCCCGGGACAGGGGCTTCGAAGCTACACCTTC CASSLGAPTPGQGLRSYTF
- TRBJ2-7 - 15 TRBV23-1 TGCGCCAGCAGTCAATCGGGGCGGTTTCCCTACGAGCAGTACTTC CASSQSGRFPYEQYF
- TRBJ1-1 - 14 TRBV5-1 TGCGCCAGCAGCTTGGTAGGGGATAGCACTGAAGCTTTCTTT CASSLVGDSTEAFF
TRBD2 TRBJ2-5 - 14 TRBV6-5 TGTGCCAGCAGTTACGGACGGACTAGAGACACCCAGTACTTC CASSYGRTRDTQYF
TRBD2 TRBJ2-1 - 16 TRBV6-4 TGTGCCAGCAGTCCCGAAGCGGGGGGGCCCTACAATGAGCAGTTCTTC CASSPEAGGPYNEQFF
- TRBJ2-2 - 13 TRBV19 TGTGCCAGTCAAGAGGGATTGACCGGGGAGCTGTTTTTT CASQEGLTGELFF
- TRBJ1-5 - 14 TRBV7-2 TGTGCCAGCAGCTTAGCTTTGGCCTCTCAGCCCCAGCATTTT CASSLALASQPQHF
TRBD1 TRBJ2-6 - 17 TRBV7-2 TGTGCCAGCAGCCCCAGGACAGGGTATAGTGGGGCCAACGTCCTGACTTTC CASSPRTGYSGANVLTF
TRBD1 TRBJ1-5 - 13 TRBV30 TGTGCCTTCTCGACAGGGCTGAATCAGCCCCAGCATTTT CAFSTGLNQPQHF
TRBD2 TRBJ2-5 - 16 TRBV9 TGTGCCAGCAGCGTGTCCAGCGGGGGGGAGGAAGAGACCCAGTACTTC CASSVSSGGEEETQYF
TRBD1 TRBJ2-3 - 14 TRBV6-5 TGTGCCAGCAGTAGGGACAGGCGCACAGATACGCAGTATTTT CASSRDRRTDTQYF
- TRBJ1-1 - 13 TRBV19 TGTGCCAGTAGGTTACAGGGTCCCGCTGAAGCTTTCTTT CASRLQGPAEAFF
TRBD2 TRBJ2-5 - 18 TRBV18 TGTGCCAGCTCACGACTAGCGGGGGGCCCGCAAATGGGAGAGACCCAGTACTTC CASSRLAGGPQMGETQYF
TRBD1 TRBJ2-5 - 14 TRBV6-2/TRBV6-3 TGTGCCAGCAGCCCTACAGGGGGAGACGAGACCCAGTACTTC CASSPTGGDETQYF
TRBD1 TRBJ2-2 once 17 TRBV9 TGTGCCAGCAGCGCGTGGGGGACAGGGGGCACCACCGGGGAGCTGTTTTTT CASSAWGTGGTTGELFF
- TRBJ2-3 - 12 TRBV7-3 TGTGCCAGCAGCTTAGGTCAGGGCACGCAGTATTTT CASSLGQGTQYF
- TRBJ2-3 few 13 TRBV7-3 TGTGCCAGCTCTTCAGGGGCCGGAGATACGCAGTATTTT CASSSGAGDTQYF
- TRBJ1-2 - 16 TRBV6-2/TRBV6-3 TGTGCCAGCAGTTACTCAACGTACAGGGTTCTAGGAGGCTACACCTTC CASSYSTYRVLGGYTF
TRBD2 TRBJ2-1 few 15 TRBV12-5 TGTGCTAGTGGTTTGCGCGGGGGGGCCTACGGGGAGCAGTTCTTC CASGLRGGAYGEQFF
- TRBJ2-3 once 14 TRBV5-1 TGCGCCAGCAGCTCCAGGGGGGTCGCAGATACGCAGTATTTT CASSSRGVADTQYF
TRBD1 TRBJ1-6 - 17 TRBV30 TGTGCCTGGAGTAGAAGGTCGTCAGGGGGCTGGAATTCACCCCTCCACTTT CAWSRRSSGGWNSPLHF
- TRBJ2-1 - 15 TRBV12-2 TGTGCAAGTCGCTTAGCAAAGGACTCTCACAATGAGCAGTTCTTC CASRLAKDSHNEQFF
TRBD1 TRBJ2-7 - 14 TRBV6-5 TGTGCCAGCACCCCTGGACAGGGGGCCTACGAGCAGTACTTC CASTPGQGAYEQYF
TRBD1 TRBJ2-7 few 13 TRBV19 TGTGCCAGTTCACCGGGACAGCCCCTGGAGCAGTACTTC CASSPGQPLEQYF
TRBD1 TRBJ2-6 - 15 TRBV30 TGTGCCTGGAGGACAGGGAATGCTGGGGCCAACGTCCTGACTTTC CAWRTGNAGANVLTF
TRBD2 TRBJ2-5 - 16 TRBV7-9 TGTGCCAGCAGCCTCCCCCGAACTAGCGGGCAAGAGACCCAGTACTTC CASSLPRTSGQETQYF
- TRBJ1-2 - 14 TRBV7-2 TGTGCCAGCAGCTTAGGACAGGTGAGGAGCGGCTACACCTTC CASSLGQVRSGYTF
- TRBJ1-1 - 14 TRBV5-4 TGTGCCAGCAGCTTGATTGCGGGGAACACTGAAGCTTTCTTT CASSLIAGNTEAFF
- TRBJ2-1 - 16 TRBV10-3 TGTGCCATCAGTGGCTACGGACTAGCAGGGGGAGATGAGCAGTTCTTC CAISGYGLAGGDEQFF
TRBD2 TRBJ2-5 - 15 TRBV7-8 TGTGCCAGCAGCCCCCGACTAGCCTATCAAGAGACCCAGTACTTC CASSPRLAYQETQYF
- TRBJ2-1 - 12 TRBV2 TGTGCCAGCACGCAGGGGCTCAATGAGCAGTTCTTC CASTQGLNEQFF
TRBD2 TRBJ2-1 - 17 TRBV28 TGTGCCAGCAGTCCCTCCCGGACTAGCGGAATCTACAATGAGCAGTTCTTC CASSPSRTSGIYNEQFF
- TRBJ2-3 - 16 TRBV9 TGTGCCAGCAGCGCCCCTGCGGGACTTAGCACAGATACGCAGTATTTT CASSAPAGLSTDTQYF
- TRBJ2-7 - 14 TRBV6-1 TGTGCCAGCAGTGAAAAGGGCAGGGGAAACGAGCAGTACTTC CASSEKGRGNEQYF
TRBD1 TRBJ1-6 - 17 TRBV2 TGTGCCAGCAGTGGGTGGGGACAGGGGCAGGATAATTCACCCCTCCACTTT CASSGWGQGQDNSPLHF
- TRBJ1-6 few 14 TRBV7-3 TGTGCCAGCAGCTCGGGAAGGGAGGGCTCACCCCTCCACTTT CASSSGREGSPLHF
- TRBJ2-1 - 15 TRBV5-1 TGCGCCAGCAGCGATCAGGGGTCCTCCTACAATGAGCAGTTCTTC CASSDQGSSYNEQFF